These 20 T cell receptor beta chains came from one sample sequenced in a study of T cell changes during pregnancy in multiple sclerosis. Clones were sequenced by immunoSEQ multiplex PCR, and TCRdb holds only the in-frame ones, with some missing. This sample yields 60,000 to 75,000 clones, of which roughly 90% are seen a single time; around 0.85% belongs to the top ten. Sequencing used peripheral blood, obtained before pregnancy. The source is a female donor with multiple sclerosis, enrolled in a pregnancy study.

J is TRBJ1-6 and V is TRBV7-3, with D unclear. V lost 4 bases and J lost 4, with 8 bases in between. The CDR3 is made up of 14 amino acids. The germline gives CDR1 SGHTA, CDR2 FQGTGA. The DNA for the CDR3 is TGTGCCAGCAGCTCTGCAGGTTATAATTCACCCCTCCACTTT. It encodes CASSSAGYNSPLHF.

J is TRBJ1-1 and V is TRBV5-4; TRBD1 matches at 8 bases. This CDR3 is 15 amino acids long. The germline V gene encodes CDR1 SGHNT and CDR2 YYREEE (reference sequence). V was pared by 3 bases and J by 2 bases, with 6 bases of the junction left unmatched. The CDR3 DNA is TGTGCCAGCAGCTGGGACAGGATGCCAAACACTGAAGCTTTCTTT. This sequence encodes CASSWDRMPNTEAFF.

The rearrangement links TRBV13 to TRBJ1-1; tentative D call: TRBD1 (6 bases). V gave up 0 bases and J gave up 1 base, with 15 bases separating them. Germline lookup yields CDR1 PRHDT and CDR2 FYEKMQ (reference sequence). There are 17 residues in the CDR3. The CDR3 loop reads CASSLGPAGASNTEAFF. In DNA, the CDR3 is TGTGCCAGCAGCTTAGGCCCGGCAGGGGCGTCGAACACTGAAGCTTTCTTT.

CDR3 coding DNA: TGTGCCAGCAGCGGGGACAGGTGGGAGACCCAGTACTTC. It is translated as CASSGDRWETQYF. The rearrangement joins TRBV7-9 to TRBJ2-5; 8 bases fit TRBD1. The CDR3 length is 13 residues. With 5 bases clipped from V and 5 bases from J, the junction kept 4 bases outside the gene matches. Per the germline V gene, CDR1 is SEHNR and CDR2 is FQNEAQ (reference sequence).

V and J are TRBV11-2 and TRBJ2-3; 11 nucleotides align to TRBD1. The CDR3 covers 19 residues. Unmatched junction bases numbered 16, after V lost 5 bases and J lost 3 bases. CDR1 and CDR2 from the germline V gene are SGHAT and FQNNGV. In nucleotides, the CDR3 is TGTGCCAGCAGCGCCCCATGGGGGACAGGGGGAGTAGGGACAGATACGCAGTATTTT. As protein: CASSAPWGTGGVGTDTQYF. Combining the CDR3 with reference TRBV11-2 and TRBJ2-3 gives the whole variable domain EAGVAQSPRYKIIEKRQSVAFWCNPISGHATLYWYQQILGQGPKLLIQFQNNGVVDDSQLPKDRFSAERLKGVDSTLKIQPAKLEDSAVYLCASSAPWGTGGVGTDTQYFGPGTRLTVL.

The rearrangement links TRBV6-1 to TRBJ2-2; 8 nucleotides match TRBD1. Germline V CDR1 and CDR2: MNHNS, SASEGT. J lost 3 bases, V lost 7 bases, and 4 bases had no gene match. This CDR3 spans 14 amino acids. CDR3 protein: CASNSGQDTGELFF. As DNA, the CDR3 is TGTGCCAGCAACTCGGGACAGGACACCGGGGAGCTGTTTTTT.

V is TRBV29-1 and J is TRBJ2-4; tentative D call: TRBD1 (6 bases). In germline, CDR1 is SQVTM, CDR2 ANQGSEA. The CDR3 loop spans 15 amino acids. The V and J ends lost 4 bases and 2 bases respectively, with 15 bases between them. This CDR3 is CSVVLQGGSKNIQYF. Here the CDR3 DNA reads TGCAGCGTTGTTTTACAGGGTGGTTCCAAAAACATTCAGTACTTC. Full variable domain (remainder filled in from reference TRBV29-1 and TRBJ2-4): SAVISQKPSRDICQRGTSLTIQCQVDSQVTMMFWYRQQPGQSLTLIATANQGSEATYESGFVIDKFPISRPNLTFSTLTVSNMSPEDSSIYLCSVVLQGGSKNIQYFGAGTRLSVL.

The chain combines TRBV28 with TRBJ2-7; 9 bases match TRBD1. CDR1 and CDR2 from the germline V gene are MDHEN and SYDVKM. This CDR3 region has 14 residues. The V segment lost 6 bases and the J segment 3 bases; nucleotides outside the gene matches: 6. The CDR3 region is CASRTGGSSYEQYF. As DNA, the CDR3 is TGTGCCAGCAGAACAGGGGGCAGCAGCTACGAGCAGTACTTC.

The gene calls are TRBV9 and TRBJ2-7; 10 positions match TRBD2. CDR3 length equals 14 residues. Germline V gives CDR1 SGDLS, CDR2 YYNGEE. V lost 3 bases to trimming and J lost 4 bases; unmatched junction nucleotides: 4. The CDR3 DNA follows: TGTGCCAGCAGCGCCGGACTAGCGGATTACGAGCAGTACTTC. Encoded protein: CASSAGLADYEQYF.

The V and J genes are TRBV29-1 and TRBJ1-2; tentative D call: TRBD1 (6 bases). V shed 4 bases and J shed 2 bases, with 11 bases lying between them. This CDR3 is built from 13 residues. In germline, CDR1 is SQVTM, CDR2 ANQGSEA. Here the CDR3 DNA reads TGCAGCGTTGCAACAGGGCAAAACTATGGCTACACCTTC. It codes for CSVATGQNYGYTF.

V usage is TRBV21-1 and J usage is TRBJ2-7; no check of the table's D call, TRBD1, against the DNA was made. TRBV21-1 is deemed a pseudogene. This CDR3 is built from 14 residues. For the CDR3, the DNA is TGTGCCAGCGGACCGGGGACAGAACCCTACGAGCAGTACTTC. Its protein product is CASGPGTEPYEQYF.

This rearrangement joins TRBV5-1 to TRBJ1-2; possible D gene TRBD1, 5 bases. V was pared by 1 base and J by 4 bases, with 11 bases between. The CDR3 spans 14 residues. CDR1 SGHRS and CDR2 YFSETQ come from the germline V gene. The CDR3 is CASSLISQGYGYTF. For the CDR3, the DNA is TGCGCCAGCAGCTTGATCAGCCAGGGCTATGGCTACACCTTC.

The chain has TRBV6-1 and TRBJ2-7, with TRBD1 matching over 11 bases. Germline CDR1 reads MNHNS; CDR2 reads SASEGT. The V gene end was trimmed by 6 bases and the J gene end by 1 base; junction bases not matched to a gene: 5. The CDR3 contains 15 residues. This CDR3 reads CASRLGQGASYEQYF. Written as DNA, the CDR3 is TGTGCCAGCAGGCTTGGACAGGGGGCGTCCTACGAGCAGTACTTC.

The J gene is TRBJ2-1, the V gene TRBV5-6; possible D gene TRBD2, 6 bases. The CDR3 has 15 amino acids. Germline V CDR1 and CDR2: SGHDT, YYEEEE. Between the trimmed V and J ends, which lost 4 bases and 3 bases, there was a span of 14 bases. The CDR3 protein is CASSAGWRVYNEQFF. The CDR3 DNA sequence: TGTGCCAGCAGCGCCGGGTGGAGGGTCTACAATGAGCAGTTCTTC.

This chain uses TRBV11-2 with TRBJ2-7; D ambiguous. Germline CDR1 and CDR2: SGHAT and FQNNGV. CDR3 size: 14 residues. Trimming took 4 bases from V and 1 from J, leaving 11 bases between them. DNA for the CDR3: TGTGCCAGCAGCTCGCGGCTAGTATCCTACGAGCAGTACTTC. This sequence encodes CASSSRLVSYEQYF.

The rearrangement uses TRBV6-5 and TRBJ1-1; perhaps TRBD1 as D (5 bases). V shed 4 bases and J shed 2 bases, with 14 bases lying between them. There are 15 residues in the CDR3. Germline CDR1 MNHEY, CDR2 SVGAGI. CDR3 region: CASSSPTGNNTEAFF. CDR3 bases: TGTGCCAGCAGTTCCCCTACAGGTAATAACACTGAAGCTTTCTTT.

This chain connects TRBV6-1 to TRBJ1-1; 8 nucleotides match TRBD1. Germline CDR1 MNHNS, CDR2 SASEGT. The CDR3 totals 15 residues. The ends lost 11 bases at V and 0 bases at J; junction bases unmatched: 11. The chain's CDR3 is CAAHRGSTLNTEAFF. DNA for the CDR3: TGTGCCGCCCACAGGGGGAGTACCCTGAACACTGAAGCTTTCTTT.

The chain combines TRBV10-1 with TRBJ1-1; D is possibly TRBD1 (5 bases). Germline CDR1 and CDR2: WNHNN and SYGVQD (reference sequence). Trimming shortened V by 3 bases and J by 0 bases, and 14 bases separated the two germline ends. The CDR3 consists of 16 residues. CDR3 coding DNA: TGCGCCAGCAGTGACCATCGACAGCACATGAACACTGAAGCTTTCTTT. It is translated as CASSDHRQHMNTEAFF.

The V gene is TRBV6-5, the J gene TRBJ1-1; 7 bases agree with TRBD1. Trimming at V came to 4 bases and at J to 5 bases, leaving 7 bases not matched to a gene. The CDR3 is 14 amino acids. Germline-derived CDR1 and CDR2 are MNHEY and SVGAGI. CDR3 DNA: TGTGCCAGCAGTTTTACAGGGGAAGAGACTGAAGCTTTCTTT. Its translation: CASSFTGEETEAFF.

V and J are TRBV9 and TRBJ2-2; TRBD1 matches 7 bases. The CDR3 spans 15 residues. After removal of 4 bases from V and 5 bases from J, the junction contained 8 bases not matched to a gene. The germline CDR1 and CDR2 sequences are SGDLS and YYNGEE. The DNA for the CDR3 is TGTGCCAGCAGCACGGGACAGATCATAACCGGGGAGCTGTTTTTT. It yields the protein CASSTGQIITGELFF.